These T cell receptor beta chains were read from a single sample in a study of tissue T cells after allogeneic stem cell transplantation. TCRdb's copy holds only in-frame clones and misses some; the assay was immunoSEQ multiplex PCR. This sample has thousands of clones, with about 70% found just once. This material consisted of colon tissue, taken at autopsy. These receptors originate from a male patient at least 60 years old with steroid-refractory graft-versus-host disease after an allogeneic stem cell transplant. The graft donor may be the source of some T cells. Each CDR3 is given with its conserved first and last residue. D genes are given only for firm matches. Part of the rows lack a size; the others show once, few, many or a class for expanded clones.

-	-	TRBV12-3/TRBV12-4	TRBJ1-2	TGTGCCAGCAGTTTATCACAGGTCCCTGCCTACACCTTC	CASSLSQVPAYTF
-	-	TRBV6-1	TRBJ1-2	TGTGCCAGCAGTGATCCCCAGACCTATGGCTACACCTTC	CASSDPQTYGYTF
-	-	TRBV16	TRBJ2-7	TGTGCCAGCAGCCAACTCCTTGGGGGTTACGAGCAGTACTTC	CASSQLLGGYEQYF
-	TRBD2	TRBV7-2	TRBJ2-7	TGTGCCAGCAGCCCTATAGCGGGAAGCTCCTACGAGCAGTACTTC	CASSPIAGSSYEQYF
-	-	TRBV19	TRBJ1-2	TGTGCCAGTAGTATAGTTGATGGCTATGGCTACACCTTC	CASSIVDGYGYTF
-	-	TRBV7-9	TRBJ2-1	TGTGCCAGCAGCCCCACAAAGGCAGGGGACAATGAGCAGTTCTTC	CASSPTKAGDNEQFF
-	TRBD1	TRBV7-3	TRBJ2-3	TGTGCCAGCAGCCTAACAGGGGACACAGATACGCAGTATTTT	CASSLTGDTDTQYF
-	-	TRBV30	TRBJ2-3	TGTGCCTGGATCCACCCTCGTAGAGAGTTTTGGTATTTT	CAWIHPRREFWYF
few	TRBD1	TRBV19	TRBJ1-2	TGTGCCAGTAGTACGGACAGGGAGGGGATTTATGGCTACACCTTC	CASSTDREGIYGYTF
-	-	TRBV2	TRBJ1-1	TGTGCCAGCACCCAACAGGGCACTGAAGCTTTCTTT	CASTQQGTEAFF
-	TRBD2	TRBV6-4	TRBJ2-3	TGTGCCAGCAGTGACTCTAGCGGGGGGGCCACAGATACGCAGTATTTT	CASSDSSGGATDTQYF
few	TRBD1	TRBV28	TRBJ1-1	TGTGCCAGCAGTTTGGGACAGGCGGGTCCCGCTGAAGCTTTCTTT	CASSLGQAGPAEAFF
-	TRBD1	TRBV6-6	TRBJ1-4	TGTGCCAGCTCGGACAGGGGGAATGAAAAACTGTTTTTT	CASSDRGNEKLFF
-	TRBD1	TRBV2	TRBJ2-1	TGTGCCAGCAGACAGGGGTTAAACAATGAGCAGTTCTTC	CASRQGLNNEQFF
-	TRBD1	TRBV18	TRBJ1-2	TGTGCCAGCTCACCGGACAGGGCTAATTATGGCTACACCTTC	CASSPDRANYGYTF
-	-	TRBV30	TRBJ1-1	TGTGCCTGGAGTTCCGCAGGGGCACCGAACACTGAAGCTTTCTTT	CAWSSAGAPNTEAFF
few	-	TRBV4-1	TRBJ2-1	TGCGCCAGCAGCCGGGGTACGGACTACAATGAGCAGTTCTTC	CASSRGTDYNEQFF
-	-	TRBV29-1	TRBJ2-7	TGCAGCGTTCGAGAATACTACGAGCAGTACTTC	CSVREYYEQYF
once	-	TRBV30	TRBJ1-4	TGTGCCTGGAGTCGCAGGCGAACTAATGAAAAACTGTTTTTT	CAWSRRRTNEKLFF
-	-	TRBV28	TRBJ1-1	TGTGCCAGCAGTTTGGGGCCTAGGAACACTGAAGCTTTCTTT	CASSLGPRNTEAFF
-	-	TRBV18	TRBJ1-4	TGTGCCAGCTCACCTCCGGGACAAGGTGTTGAAAAACTGTTTTTT	CASSPPGQGVEKLFF
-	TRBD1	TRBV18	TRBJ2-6	TGTGCCAGCTTACCCCAATCGGGACAGGGGGCCAACGTCCTGACTTTC	CASLPQSGQGANVLTF
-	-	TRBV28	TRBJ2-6	TGTGCCAGCAGTAACTGGGGGGCGGGGGCCAACGTCCTGACTTTC	CASSNWGAGANVLTF
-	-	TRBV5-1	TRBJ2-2	TGCGCCAGCAGCTTGTCGGGGGCGAACACCGGGGAGCTGTTTTTT	CASSLSGANTGELFF
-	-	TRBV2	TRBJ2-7	TGTGCCAGCAGTGTGGCAGGGGCCTACGAGCAGTACTTC	CASSVAGAYEQYF
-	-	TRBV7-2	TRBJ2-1	TGTGCCAGCAGCTTTTACAATGAGCAGTTCTTC	CASSFYNEQFF
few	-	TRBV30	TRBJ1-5	TGTGCCCGAGATTTCGGGGACGGACGAAATAGCAATCAGCCCCAGCATTTT	CARDFGDGRNSNQPQHF
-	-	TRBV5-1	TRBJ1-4	TGCGCCAGCAGCTTGGATCGACAGGTTGACGAACAACTGTTTTTT	CASSLDRQVDEQLFF
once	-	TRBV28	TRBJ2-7	TGTGCCAGCAGTTATGGGGGCAGGGTTATGAGTGAGCAGTACTTC	CASSYGGRVMSEQYF
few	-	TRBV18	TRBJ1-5	TGTGCCAGCTCACCAGGGTACGGCAATCAGCCCCAGCATTTT	CASSPGYGNQPQHF
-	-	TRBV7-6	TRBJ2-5	TGTGCCAGCAGCCCAAGACCCCAAGAGACCCAGTACTTC	CASSPRPQETQYF
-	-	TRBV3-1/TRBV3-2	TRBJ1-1	TGTGCCAGCAGCCCCCTAAGAAGGACACGAGGGAACACTGAAGCTTTCTTT	CASSPLRRTRGNTEAFF
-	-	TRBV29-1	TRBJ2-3	TGCAGCGTAGTGCACCCAAACACAGATACGCAGTATTTT	CSVVHPNTDTQYF
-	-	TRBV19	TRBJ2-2	TGTGCCAGTATTGTCCGGTCGGGGGCCGGGGAGCTGTTTTTT	CASIVRSGAGELFF
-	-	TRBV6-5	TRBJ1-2	TGTGCCAGCAGTAGGACTGACAACTATGGCTACACCTTC	CASSRTDNYGYTF
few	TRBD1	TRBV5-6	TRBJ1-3	TGTGCCAGCAGCTTGGGGGACAGGGGCTCTGGAAACACCATATATTTT	CASSLGDRGSGNTIYF
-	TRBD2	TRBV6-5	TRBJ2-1	TGTGCCAGCAGTTCCTCGGGCGCGGGGGGCCACAATGAGCAGTTCTTC	CASSSSGAGGHNEQFF
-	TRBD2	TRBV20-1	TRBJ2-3	TGCAGTGCTAGTGCGAGCGGGGGGCCAACAGATACGCAGTATTTT	CSASASGGPTDTQYF
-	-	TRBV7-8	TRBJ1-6	TGTGCCAGCAGTGGCCCGAAAGGACAGAACCTGAGATATAATTCACCCCTCCACTTT	CASSGPKGQNLRYNSPLHF
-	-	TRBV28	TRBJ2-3	TGTGCCAGCAACCCCAACAACAGGGCCACAGATACGCAGTATTTT	CASNPNNRATDTQYF
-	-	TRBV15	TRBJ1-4	TGTGCCACCAGCAGAAAACAGGCCTCGGAAAAACTGTTTTTT	CATSRKQASEKLFF
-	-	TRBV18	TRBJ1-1	TGTGCCAGCTCACGGACGACGGGGGCCGCTGAAGCTTTCTTT	CASSRTTGAAEAFF
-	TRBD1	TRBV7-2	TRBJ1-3	TGTGCCAGCAGTTTTCAGGGGGGGAGCTCTGGAAACACCATATATTTT	CASSFQGGSSGNTIYF
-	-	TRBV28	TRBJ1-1	TGTGCCAGCAGTTTAAGGGACCCGGGCACTGAAGCTTTCTTT	CASSLRDPGTEAFF
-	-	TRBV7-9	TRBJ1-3	TGTGCCAGCAGCATCTCCTTCGACAGCTCTGGAAACACCATATATTTT	CASSISFDSSGNTIYF
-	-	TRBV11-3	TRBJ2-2	TGTGCCAGCAGCTCAGGCTTACCGAACACCGGGGAGCTGTTTTTT	CASSSGLPNTGELFF
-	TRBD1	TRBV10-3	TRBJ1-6	TGTGCCATCAGTCACGACAGGGCTCAGGATTCACCCCTCCACTTT	CAISHDRAQDSPLHF
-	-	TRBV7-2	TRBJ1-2	TGTGCCAGCAGCTTGCCCGGCTCGGACTATGGCTACACCTTC	CASSLPGSDYGYTF
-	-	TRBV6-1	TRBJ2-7	TGTGCCAGCAGTGGGGCCCGGGTGGGATTCTCCTACGAGCAGTACTTC	CASSGARVGFSYEQYF
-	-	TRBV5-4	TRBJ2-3	TGTGCCAGCAGCTTACCGACAGGGAGGGGCACAGATACGCAGTATTTT	CASSLPTGRGTDTQYF
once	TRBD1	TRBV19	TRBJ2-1	TGTGCCAGTAGTTACAGGGGTTCGGGGGAGCAGTTCTTC	CASSYRGSGEQFF
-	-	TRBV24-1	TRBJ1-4	TGTGCCACCAGTGATTTCGGGGAAAAACTGTTTTTT	CATSDFGEKLFF
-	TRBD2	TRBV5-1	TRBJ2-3	TGCGCCAGCAGCGACTATCTAGCGGGGGGCACAGATACGCAGTATTTT	CASSDYLAGGTDTQYF
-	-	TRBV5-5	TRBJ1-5	TGTGCCAGCAGCTTGGGACTGAACAATCAGCCCCAGCATTTT	CASSLGLNNQPQHF
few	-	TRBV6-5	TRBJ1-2	TGTGCCAGCAGTTACGGAGCGGCGGGATCCTATGGCTACACCTTC	CASSYGAAGSYGYTF